A selection of T cell receptor beta chains follows, all from one sample in a study of blood T cell repertoires in COVID-19. TCRdb keeps only in-frame clones here, not all; method: immunoSEQ multiplex PCR. The sample has roughly 170,000 clones; less than 85% are singletons. The sample comprised peripheral blood. The receptors derive from a woman in her sixties or seventies with COVID-19, enrolled during active disease. CDR3s include the opening cysteine and the closing phenylalanine or tryptophan. A D gene is named only where the DNA matches it firmly. The size entry is marked missing in some rows and otherwise reads once, few, many or a size class.

>.|.|TRBV3-1/TRBV3-2|TRBJ1-4
TGTGCCAGCAGCCAAGATTTTGCAGGGGAGGAAAAACTGTTTTTT
CASSQDFAGEEKLFF
>.|many|TRBV6-6|TRBJ1-2
TGTGCCAGCACCCTAGGTTATGGCTACACCTTC
CASTLGYGYTF
>.|.|TRBV6-2/TRBV6-3|TRBJ2-2
TGTGCCAGCAGTTACCGGGGGAGAGTCGCCGGGGAGCTGTTTTTT
CASSYRGRVAGELFF
>TRBD1|.|TRBV29-1|TRBJ2-5
TGCAGCGTGACCGAGCTTGGACAGGGGGTACAAGAGACCCAGTACTTC
CSVTELGQGVQETQYF
>.|.|TRBV5-6|TRBJ1-2
TGTGCCAGCAGCTTCGGGGAGACAGGTCCTAGATATGGCTACACCTTC
CASSFGETGPRYGYTF
>.|.|TRBV2|TRBJ1-3
TGTGCCAGCAGTGAACGGAGACAGGCTGGAAACACCATATATTTT
CASSERRQAGNTIYF
>TRBD1|.|TRBV6-5|TRBJ1-2
TGTGCCAGCGCAAAGTCCGGGACAGGGGGCGCTGGCTACACCTTC
CASAKSGTGGAGYTF
>TRBD2|.|TRBV5-1|TRBJ2-3
TGCGCCAGCAGCCCCGGACTAGCGGGAGGCCAAGATACGCAGTATTTT
CASSPGLAGGQDTQYF
>TRBD1|.|TRBV7-9|TRBJ1-5
TGTGCCAGCAGCTCGGGACAGGGGCATCAGCCCCAGCATTTT
CASSSGQGHQPQHF
>.|once|TRBV29-1|TRBJ1-2
TGCAGCGTGCAACCGGGAGCCTTTATTGGCTACACCTTC
CSVQPGAFIGYTF
>.|.|TRBV5-1|TRBJ2-5
TGCGCCAGCAGCTTGGTTGGGGGCCGGGAGACCCAGTACTTC
CASSLVGGRETQYF
>TRBD1|.|TRBV10-3|TRBJ1-1
TGTGCCATCAGTGAAAACAGGGGCTTGAACACTGAAGCTTTCTTT
CAISENRGLNTEAFF
>.|.|TRBV3-1/TRBV3-2|TRBJ2-1
TGTGCCAGCAGCCCCCAACCGGGTCAGGGTGAGCAGTTCTTC
CASSPQPGQGEQFF
>.|.|TRBV5-1|TRBJ2-5
TGCGCCAGCAGCTTGTCGGCTAGTAAAGAGACCCAGTACTTC
CASSLSASKETQYF
>TRBD1|.|TRBV6-5|TRBJ1-1
TGTGCCAGCAGTTATCCGAATTCCGGGACAGCTGAAGCTTTCTTT
CASSYPNSGTAEAFF
>TRBD2|.|TRBV19|TRBJ2-3
TGTGCCAGTACTGATACTAGCGGGAGTTCAGATACGCAGTATTTT
CASTDTSGSSDTQYF
>.|.|TRBV5-5|TRBJ2-1
TGTGCCAGCAGCTTGGTCCTGGGGAGCTCCTACAATGAGCAGTTCTTC
CASSLVLGSSYNEQFF
>.|.|TRBV7-2|TRBJ2-1
TGTGCCAGCAGCTTAGGTCCGGTAAAGTACAATGAGCAGTTCTTC
CASSLGPVKYNEQFF
>.|once|TRBV28|TRBJ1-6
TGTGCCAGCAGTTTAGCCGGGAGGGGTTCACCCCTCCACTTT
CASSLAGRGSPLHF
>.|.|TRBV28|TRBJ2-2
TGTGCCAGCAAAGTCCCTAAGAACACCGGGGAGCTGTTTTTT
CASKVPKNTGELFF
>.|.|TRBV5-5|TRBJ1-1
TGTGCCAGCAGCTTGGAGGCAGGGCTAAAGACTGAAGCTTTCTTT
CASSLEAGLKTEAFF
>.|few|TRBV24-1|TRBJ1-5
TGTGCCACCAGTGACCCCTCTGTAGGGGACAATCAGCCCCAGCATTTT
CATSDPSVGDNQPQHF